This TCR beta chain was found in a study of regulatory T cells in long-lasting Graves disease. Study-wide results and caveats: Patients whose Graves' disease persisted exhibited lower TCR diversity than those newly diagnosed. Newly diagnosed disease favored TRBV20-1 and TRBJ2-1 over persistent disease.

Researchers made TCR beta libraries by using iRepertoire HTBI primers and running Arm-PCR on CDR3 regions. In the authors' methods: Around 59 TRBV and roughly 15 TRBJ segments were identified across samples. TCRdb re-called the multiplex PCR reads with MiXCR, one entry per CDR3 protein. What appears here as the V and J calls and clone size reflects TCRdb's work, not the paper's. The sample records about 310,000 distinct CDR3 sequences, under 25% being singletons. This clonotype appeared a few times. No antigen is known for it. Time point in this sample: persistent/refractory GD, antithyroid drugs over 5 years with positive TRAb. From PBMCs, RNA was extracted and then used to make the TCR library. The authors drew patients from an endocrinology department in Xi'an, China. Germline V lookup: CDR1 SEHNR, CDR2 FQNEAQ (reference sequence). The V gene end was trimmed by 6 bases and the J gene end by 0 bases; junction bases not matched to a gene: 8. The CDR3 loop spans 16 amino acids.

The TCR originated in a female donor with Graves disease. The material was peripheral blood mononuclear cells (PBMCs), obtained when the disease was refractory, from a patient treated with antithyroid drugs. The chain carries TRBV7-9 and TRBJ2-5, with 9 bases aligning to TRBD1. Here the CDR3 DNA reads TGTGCCAGCAGGACCCCACAGGGGGCCGACCAAGAGACCCAGTACTTC. Translation: CASRTPQGADQETQYF.